The present T cell receptor beta chain was sequenced within a study of cytomegalovirus exposure and HLA in healthy donors. The study's findings and limits: At a 0.05 false discovery rate, a later analysis found approximately 17,000 TCR beta sequences to be associated with HLA alleles.

Comment on this clone: Its antigen is unidentified.

Trimming took 2 bases from V and 1 from J, leaving 18 bases between them. The CDR3 is 17 residues long. Germline CDR1 is SEHNR and CDR2 is FQNEAQ (reference sequence). Use of 60 Vbeta and 13 Jbeta primers characterized the PCR. The table came from immunoSEQ multiplex PCR; TCRdb's copy has only in-frame clones and leaves some out. The profile shows about 240,000 clones, roughly four fifths of them singletons. The chain has TRBV7-9 and TRBJ2-7, with D maybe TRBD1 (6 bases). The TCR was taken from a woman aged 60-70 years in good health and CMV-seropositive. Sequencing used PBMCs. The CDR3 loop reads CASSLPFPLTGSYEQYF. CDR3 coding DNA: TGTGCCAGCAGCTTACCTTTTCCCCTGACAGGTTCCTACGAGCAGTACTTC.